This is a list of T cell receptor beta chains from one sample in a study of T cells after yellow fever vaccination. TCRdb reprocessed the 5' RACE reads with MiXCR, giving one entry per CDR3 protein. The sample has 600,000 to 750,000 distinct CDR3 sequences, 12% seen once. The source was PBMCs, collected on the day of the yellow fever booster vaccination. All receptors derive from a man aged 30 to 45 who received the YFV17D yellow fever vaccine. The CDR3 runs from the conserved cysteine through the conserved F or W. Clone size is stated in some rows and not others, as once, few, many or a class when expanded.

V gene	clone size	CDR3 protein
TRBV28	.	CASSRQGLRNTEAFF
TRBV5-5	.	CASSPQAGPTYEQYF
TRBV18	.	CASSPRGESEAFF
TRBV10-3	.	CAIRASVNTGELFF
TRBV20-1	few	CSARGPKGPTEAFF
TRBV6-1	.	CASTRGSGSIEQFF
TRBV7-6	few	CASSNTGSGYTF
TRBV20-1	.	CSARVEVRDLAKNIQYF
TRBV27	.	CASSLEPRMFYGYTF
TRBV4-3	many	CASSQGGGRGANEKLFF
TRBV5-6	many	CASSLIGTGGLDYGYTF
TRBV15	few	CATRQSISGSGTDTQYF
TRBV5-6	few	CASSAHKGGYTF
TRBV3-1	few	CASSQEAGGDGYTF
TRBV5-6	.	CASSLGENEKLFF
TRBV7-2	.	CASTFSGGIGEQYF
TRBV7-2	.	CASSLGGSREDTQYF
TRBV7-9	.	CAVPGETGNDLYGYTF
TRBV4-3	.	CASSQDGTDSNEQFF
TRBV27	.	CASSQGVTETQYF
TRBV5-1	few	CASSLVVAGAGELFF
TRBV27	few	CASSRPGWNTEAFF
TRBV29-1	many	CSVDLGVDTGELFF
TRBV7-6	.	CASSHRRGSSTDTQYF
TRBV6-1	many	CASTPHGEETQYF
TRBV5-1	many	CASSSGTGNQPQHF
TRBV4-3	few	CASSQPRDSSDNEQFF
TRBV3-1	few	CASSQEAGRFTGELFF
TRBV20-1	once	CSASRAGGFAHPYYKQYF
TRBV20-1	few	CSASPWDRGSIEQYF
TRBV27	many	CASSLYGLAGRSADTQYF
TRBV18	many	CASSLYDEQFF